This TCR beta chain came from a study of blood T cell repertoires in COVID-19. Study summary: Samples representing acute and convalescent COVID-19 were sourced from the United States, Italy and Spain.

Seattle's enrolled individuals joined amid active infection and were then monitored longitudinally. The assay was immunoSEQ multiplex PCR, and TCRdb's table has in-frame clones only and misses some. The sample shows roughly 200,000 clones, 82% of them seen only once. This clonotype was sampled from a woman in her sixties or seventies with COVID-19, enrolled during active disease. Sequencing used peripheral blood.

The DNA of the CDR3 is TGTGCCAGTACGACAGGGGCTACCACTGAAGCTTTCTTT. Protein sequence: CASTTGATTEAFF. This chain joins TRBV19 and TRBJ1-1, with 8 bases lining up with TRBD1. Germline V gene lookup returns CDR1 LNHDA and CDR2 SQIVND (reference sequence). The CDR3 covers 13 residues. The trim removed 7 bases at V and 4 bases at J, leaving 5 bases unmatched.